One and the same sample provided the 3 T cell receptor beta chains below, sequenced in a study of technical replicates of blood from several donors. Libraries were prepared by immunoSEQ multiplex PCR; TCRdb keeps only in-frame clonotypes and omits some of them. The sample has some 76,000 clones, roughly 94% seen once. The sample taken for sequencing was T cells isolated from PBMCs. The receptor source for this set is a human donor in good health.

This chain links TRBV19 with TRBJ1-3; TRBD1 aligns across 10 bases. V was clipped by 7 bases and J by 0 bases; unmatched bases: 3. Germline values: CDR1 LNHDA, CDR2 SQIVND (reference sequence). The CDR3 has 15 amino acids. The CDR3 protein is CASKDRGNSGNTIYF. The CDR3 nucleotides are TGTGCCAGTAAGGACAGGGGGAACTCTGGAAACACCATATATTTT.

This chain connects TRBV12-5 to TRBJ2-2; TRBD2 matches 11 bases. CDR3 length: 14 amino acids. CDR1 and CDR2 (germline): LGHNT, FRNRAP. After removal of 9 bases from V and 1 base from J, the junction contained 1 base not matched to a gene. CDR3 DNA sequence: TGTGCTAGCGGGACTAGCGGGAACACCGGGGAGCTGTTTTTT. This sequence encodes CASGTSGNTGELFF.

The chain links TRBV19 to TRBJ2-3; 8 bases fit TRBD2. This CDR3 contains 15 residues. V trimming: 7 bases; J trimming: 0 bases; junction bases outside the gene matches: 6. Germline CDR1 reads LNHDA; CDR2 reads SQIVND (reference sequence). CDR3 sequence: CASNSGGASTDTQYF. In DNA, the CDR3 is TGTGCCAGTAACTCGGGGGGGGCTAGCACAGATACGCAGTATTTT.